This TCR beta chain was captured by sequencing in a study of identical twins. The CDR3 spans 13 residues. CDR1 and CDR2 (germline): DFQATT, SNEGSKA (reference sequence). Deletions cut 2 bases from V and 7 bases from J, with 15 bases between. TCRdb fed the 5' RACE reads into MiXCR, producing one record per CDR3 protein. The table lists more than 1.5 million distinct CDR3 sequences, about 32% of them singletons. The clonotype was recovered from a newborn girl in good health. J is TRBJ2-7 and V is TRBV20-1, with D tentatively TRBD1 (6 bases). The material sequenced was cord blood. The CDR3 here is CSARQGTVGEQYF. CDR3 DNA: TGCAGTGCTAGACAGGGGACGGTTGGGGAGCAGTACTTC.